This entry is about one TCR beta chain. Its antigen remains unidentified. This sample is drawn from a study of T cell responses to AZD1222 COVID-19 vaccine. Study-level background: Investigators merged groups given second doses at roughly 4 or roughly 12 weeks. General study findings and limits: Nearly half of spike-specific TCRs reportedly target unmutated variant regions.

The assay was immunoSEQ multiplex PCR, and TCRdb's table has in-frame clones only and misses some. The table includes 150,000 to 200,000 clones, around 93% detected once. The CDR3 has 13 amino acids. Germline V lookup: CDR1 MNHNY, CDR2 SVGAGI (reference sequence). Between the trimmed V and J ends, which lost 6 bases and 3 bases, there was a span of 11 bases. The rearrangement joins TRBV6-6 to TRBJ1-1, with D perhaps TRBD1 (5 bases). The source was peripheral blood, collected on day 0 of AZD1222 vaccination. This sequence originates from an adult in good health. The CDR3 protein is CASRPTDYTEAFF. Written as DNA, the CDR3 is TGTGCCAGCAGGCCGACAGACTACACTGAAGCTTTCTTT.